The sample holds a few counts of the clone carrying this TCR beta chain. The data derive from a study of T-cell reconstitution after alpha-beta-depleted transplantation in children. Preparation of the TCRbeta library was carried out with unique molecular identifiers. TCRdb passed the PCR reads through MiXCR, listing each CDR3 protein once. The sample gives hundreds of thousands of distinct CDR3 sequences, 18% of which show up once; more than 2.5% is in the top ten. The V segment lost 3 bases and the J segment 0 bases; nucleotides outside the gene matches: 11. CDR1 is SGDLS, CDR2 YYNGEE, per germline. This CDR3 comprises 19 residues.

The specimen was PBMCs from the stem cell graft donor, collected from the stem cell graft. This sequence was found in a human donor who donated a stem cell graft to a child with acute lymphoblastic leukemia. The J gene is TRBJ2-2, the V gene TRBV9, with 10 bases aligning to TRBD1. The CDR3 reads CASSATDRGQQTNTGELFF. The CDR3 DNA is TGTGCCAGCAGCGCGACCGACAGGGGGCAACAAACGAACACCGGGGAGCTGTTTTTT.